This is a list of T cell receptor beta chains from one sample in a study of CD8 T cells in ankylosing spondylitis. TCRdb recomputed calls from the 5' RACE reads with MiXCR, one row per CDR3 protein. The data show 200,000 to 300,000 distinct CDR3 sequences, 9.5% to 12% seen once. Sequences were obtained from blood, either unsorted or a sorted T cell fraction (not recorded which). The receptors were sampled from a male donor with ankylosing spondylitis or in good health (not recorded which). Both conserved end residues are part of each CDR3. A D gene is named only where the DNA matches it firmly. Only part of the rows carry a size: once, few, many, or a class if the clone is expanded.

>TRBV28|many|TRBJ1-5|.
CASSFLGYQPQHF
TGTGCCAGCAGTTTTCTAGGGTATCAGCCCCAGCATTTT
>TRBV20-1|many|TRBJ2-7|TRBD2
CSARVDRSGRGREQYF
TGCAGTGCTAGAGTCGACCGTAGCGGGAGAGGAAGGGAGCAGTACTTC
>TRBV15|few|TRBJ2-1|.
CATSRDYPGNEQFF
TGTGCCACCAGCAGAGACTACCCCGGCAATGAGCAGTTCTTC
>TRBV5-1|many|TRBJ2-3|TRBD2
CASIPGLDFTDTQYF
TGCGCCAGCATCCCGGGACTAGATTTCACAGATACGCAGTATTTT
>TRBV24-1|few|TRBJ2-2|TRBD1
CATSDLRQGATGELFF
TGTGCCACCAGTGATTTGAGGCAGGGGGCTACCGGGGAGCTGTTTTTT
>TRBV10-3|.|TRBJ2-3|.
CAITRDRFADTQYF
TGTGCCATCACGCGGGATCGGTTCGCAGATACGCAGTATTTT
>TRBV6-5|many|TRBJ2-5|.
CASSSGVTGEGETQYF
TGTGCCAGCAGTTCGGGTGTCACGGGAGAAGGAGAGACCCAGTACTTC
>TRBV12-3/TRBV12-4|many|TRBJ2-1|.
CASSPTDNEQFF
TGTGCCAGCAGTCCGACAGACAATGAGCAGTTCTTC
>TRBV14|.|TRBJ2-1|TRBD1
CASSQMLDRGSQFF
TGTGCCAGCAGCCAAATGCTTGACAGGGGATCGCAGTTCTTC
>TRBV27|.|TRBJ1-1|.
CASSLGRGLRAFF
TGTGCCAGCAGTTTAGGGCGGGGTCTTAGAGCTTTCTTT
>TRBV12-3/TRBV12-4|few|TRBJ1-5|.
CASRMTGQPRTQHF
TGTGCCAGCAGGATGACAGGACAGCCCCGCACCCAGCATTTT
>TRBV12-3/TRBV12-4|many|TRBJ1-1|.
CASSLVGWNTEAFF
TGTGCCAGCAGTTTGGTAGGGTGGAACACTGAAGCTTTCTTT
>TRBV10-1|.|TRBJ2-5|.
CASSESRTEETQYF
TGCGCCAGCAGTGAGTCCCGGACAGAAGAGACCCAGTACTTC
>TRBV5-1|many|TRBJ2-1|.
CASSLVGVSYNEQFF
TGCGCCAGCAGCTTGGTCGGGGTTTCGTACAATGAGCAGTTCTTC
>TRBV15|few|TRBJ2-3|.
CATSRVGGHTDTQYF
TGTGCCACCAGCAGAGTTGGGGGCCACACAGATACGCAGTATTTT
>TRBV5-5|few|TRBJ2-1|.
CASSTQIDGSYNEQFF
TGTGCCAGCAGTACCCAGATTGATGGCTCCTACAATGAGCAGTTCTTC
>TRBV19|.|TRBJ1-3|TRBD1
CASSIGQGIFGNTIYF
TGTGCCAGTAGTATTGGACAGGGGATCTTCGGAAACACCATATATTTT
>TRBV19|.|TRBJ2-3|.
CASSQPGTTDTQYF
TGTGCCAGTAGTCAACCCGGGACCACAGATACGCAGTATTTT